This TCR beta chain was sequenced for a study of cytomegalovirus exposure and HLA in healthy donors. Study in general: Sequencing of roughly 180 million T cells in an earlier analysis found approximately 120 million unique TCR beta sequences. Regarding the study as a whole: Accurate predictions that matched the HLA-A and HLA-B alleles of most subjects were reportedly made from TCR beta sequences.

It was with 60 Vbeta and 13 Jbeta primers that the PCR ran. Clones were read by immunoSEQ multiplex PCR, and TCRdb kept only the in-frame ones, dropping some. This sample has 45,000 to 75,000 clones, with approximately 70% found just once. In its sample, this clone was seen many times. Its antigen is undetermined. Trimming took 4 bases from V and 2 from J; bases not matched to a gene: 10. Germline V CDR1 and CDR2: SGHNT, YYREEE (reference sequence). This CDR3 has 16 amino acids. The J gene is TRBJ2-5, the V gene TRBV5-4; TRBD2 aligns across 8 bases. The receptor was derived from a woman in her sixties in good health and CMV-seropositive. Sequencing input: PBMCs. The CDR3 nucleotides read TGTGCCAGCAGCGGGGGGCCAGCGGGAGCACAAGAGACCCAGTACTTC. Translated: CASSGGPAGAQETQYF.